The entry below gives a single T cell receptor (beta chain) sequence along with its context. Antigen unknown. Per the germline V gene, CDR1 is LNHDA and CDR2 is SQIVND (reference sequence). The CDR3 is 13 residues long. Trimming shortened V by 10 bases and J by 3 bases, and 12 bases separated the two germline ends. The PCR used 60 Vbeta and 13 Jbeta primers. Method: immunoSEQ multiplex PCR; TCRdb's copy keeps in-frame clones and lacks some. Here the sample spans approximately 120,000 clones, around 76% being singletons. This record belongs to a study of cytomegalovirus exposure and HLA in healthy donors. Overall study: Early release data held some 80 million unique TCRs from HLA-typed donors. The study's findings and limits: A later analysis, which compared TCR beta chains of equal frequency, found the HLA-associated ones more clonally expanded. Most TCR sequences were uncommon, yet certain public TCRs appeared in many donors.

Everyone who donated was a healthy bone marrow donor. The receptor was isolated from an older woman in good health and CMV-seropositive. The sequenced material came from PBMCs. The chain is built from TRBV19 and TRBJ2-2; no firm D call. CDR3 nucleotides: TGTGCCACCTACCGGAGTGACACCGGGGAGCTGTTTTTT. It codes for CATYRSDTGELFF.